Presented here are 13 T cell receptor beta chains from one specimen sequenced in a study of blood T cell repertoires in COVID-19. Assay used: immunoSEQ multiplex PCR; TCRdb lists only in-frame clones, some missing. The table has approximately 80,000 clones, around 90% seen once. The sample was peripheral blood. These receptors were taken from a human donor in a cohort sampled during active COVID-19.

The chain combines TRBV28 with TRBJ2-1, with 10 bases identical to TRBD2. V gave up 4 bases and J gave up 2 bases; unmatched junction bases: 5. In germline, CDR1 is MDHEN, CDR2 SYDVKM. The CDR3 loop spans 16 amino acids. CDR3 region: CASSSFGTSAYNEQFF. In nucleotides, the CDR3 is TGTGCCAGCAGTTCGTTCGGGACTAGCGCCTACAATGAGCAGTTCTTC. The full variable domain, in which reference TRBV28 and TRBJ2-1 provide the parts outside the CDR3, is DVKVTQSSRYLVKRTGEKVFLECVQDMDHENMFWYRQDPGLGLRLIYFSYDVKMKEKGDIPEGYSVSREKKERFSLILESASTNQTSMYLCASSSFGTSAYNEQFFGPGTRLTVL.

DNA for the CDR3: TGTGCCAGCAGTCCCCAAGGACCGACAGGGTCAGAGACCCAGTACTTC. Translating gives CASSPQGPTGSETQYF. The chain has TRBV6-6 and TRBJ2-5; 7 nucleotides align to TRBD1. Per the germline V gene, CDR1 is MNHNY and CDR2 is SVGAGI (reference sequence). With V trimmed by 5 bases and J by 4 bases, 13 bases remained unmatched. CDR3 length equals 16 residues.

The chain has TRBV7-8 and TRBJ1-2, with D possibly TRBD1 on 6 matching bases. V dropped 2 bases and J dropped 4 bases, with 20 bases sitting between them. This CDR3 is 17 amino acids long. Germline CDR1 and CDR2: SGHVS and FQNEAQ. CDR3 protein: CASSLLVVGASIYGYTF. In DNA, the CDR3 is TGTGCCAGCAGCTTACTTGTAGTGGGGGCATCTATCTATGGCTACACCTTC.

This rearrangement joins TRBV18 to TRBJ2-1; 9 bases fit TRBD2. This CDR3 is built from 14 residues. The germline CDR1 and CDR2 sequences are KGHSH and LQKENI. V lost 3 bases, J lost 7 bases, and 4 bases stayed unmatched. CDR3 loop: CASSPAREGNEQFF. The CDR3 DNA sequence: TGTGCCAGCTCACCGGCGCGGGAGGGGAATGAGCAGTTCTTC.

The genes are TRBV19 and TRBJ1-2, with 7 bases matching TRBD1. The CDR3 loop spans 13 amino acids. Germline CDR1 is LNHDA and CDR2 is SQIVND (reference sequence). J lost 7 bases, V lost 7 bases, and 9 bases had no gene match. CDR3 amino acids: CASTRSDRAGYTF. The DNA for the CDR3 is TGTGCCAGTACCCGAAGCGACAGGGCTGGCTACACCTTC.

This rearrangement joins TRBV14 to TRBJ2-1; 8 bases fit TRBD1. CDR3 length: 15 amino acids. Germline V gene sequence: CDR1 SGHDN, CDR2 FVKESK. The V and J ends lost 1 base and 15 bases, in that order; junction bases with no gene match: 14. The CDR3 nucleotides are TGTGCCAGCAGCCAAGTCGAGAGGACAGGGTCCTTGTGGTTCTTC. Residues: CASSQVERTGSLWFF.

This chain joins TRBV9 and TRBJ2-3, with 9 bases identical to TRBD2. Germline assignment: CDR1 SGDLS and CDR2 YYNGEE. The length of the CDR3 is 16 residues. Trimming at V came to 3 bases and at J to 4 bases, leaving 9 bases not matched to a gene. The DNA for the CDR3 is TGTGCCAGCAGCGCCGGACTAGCGCCCGGCGCAGATACGCAGTATTTT. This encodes CASSAGLAPGADTQYF.

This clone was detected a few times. The CDR3 DNA follows: TGTGCCAGCAGCCAGCCCGGGACAGCCAATTCACCCCTCCACTTT. This sequence encodes CASSQPGTANSPLHF. The genes are TRBV3-1 (or the pseudogene TRBV3-2) and TRBJ1-6; 7 nucleotides match TRBD1. J lost 7 bases, V lost 3 bases, and 6 bases had no gene match. The germline gives CDR1 LGHDT, CDR2 YNNKEL (reference sequence). CDR3 size: 15 residues.

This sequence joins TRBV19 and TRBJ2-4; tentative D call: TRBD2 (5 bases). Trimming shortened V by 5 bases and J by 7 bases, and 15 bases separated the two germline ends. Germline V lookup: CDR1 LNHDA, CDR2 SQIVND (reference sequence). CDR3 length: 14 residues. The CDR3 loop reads CASSSPGIVNIQYF. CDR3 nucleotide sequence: TGTGCCAGTAGTTCTCCGGGGATTGTGAACATTCAGTACTTC.

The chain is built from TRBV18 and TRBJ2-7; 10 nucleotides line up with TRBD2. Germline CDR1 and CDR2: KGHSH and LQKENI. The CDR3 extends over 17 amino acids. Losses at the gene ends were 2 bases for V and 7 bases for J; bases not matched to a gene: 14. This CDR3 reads CASSPVTSGTLPGEQYF. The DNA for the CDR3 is TGTGCCAGCTCACCAGTTACTAGCGGGACTCTACCCGGGGAGCAGTACTTC.

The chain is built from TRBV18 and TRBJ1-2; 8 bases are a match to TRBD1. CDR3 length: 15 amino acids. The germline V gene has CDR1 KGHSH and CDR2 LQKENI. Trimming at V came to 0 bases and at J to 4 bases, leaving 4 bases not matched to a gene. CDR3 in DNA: TGTGCCAGCTCACCACCTCAGGGGGCGGTCTATGGCTACACCTTC. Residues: CASSPPQGAVYGYTF. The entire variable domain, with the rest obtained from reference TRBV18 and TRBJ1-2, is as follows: NAGVMQNPRHLVRRRGQEARLRCSPMKGHSHVYWYRQLPEEGLKFMVYLQKENIIDESGMPKERFSAEFPKEGPSILRIQQVVRGDSAAYFCASSPPQGAVYGYTFGSGTRLTVV.

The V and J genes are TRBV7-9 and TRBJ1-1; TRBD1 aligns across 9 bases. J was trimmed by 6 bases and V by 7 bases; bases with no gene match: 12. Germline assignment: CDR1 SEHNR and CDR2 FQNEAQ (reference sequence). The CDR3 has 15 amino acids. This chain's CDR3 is CASITAGDRVSEAFF. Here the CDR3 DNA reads TGTGCCAGCATCACCGCGGGGGACAGGGTTTCTGAAGCTTTCTTT.

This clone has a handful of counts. The CDR3 is CASSNAGTGEDIGYTF. In nucleotides, the CDR3 is TGTGCCAGCAGCAACGCGGGGACAGGGGAGGACATTGGCTACACCTTC. This rearrangement joins TRBV21-1 to TRBJ1-2; the table's D call, TRBD1, has no DNA check behind it. TRBV21-1 is tagged as a pseudogene. The CDR3 contains 16 residues.